The clone carrying this T cell receptor beta chain appeared many times. As yet, its antigen is unknown. Amplified TCR beta CDR3 regions derived from RNA transcripts. Researchers ran a first-round RT-PCR on the TCR CDR3 using the HTBI primer set. One entry per CDR3 protein, called by TCRdb with MiXCR from the multiplex PCR reads. This table holds 350,000 to 500,000 distinct CDR3 sequences, around 13% found once. The data derive from a study of T cells in Graves' hyperthyroidism and ophthalmopathy. Study-level results: Ophthalmopathy was identified by the model a median around 6 months ahead of onset.

The ends were cut back, 1 base at V and 0 bases at J, with 10 bases in the middle. Looked up from germline, CDR1 is LGHNA and CDR2 is YSLEER. The CDR3 spans 15 residues. The receptor's source is a woman aged 18-30 years with Graves' hyperthyroidism. Sample: blood. This chain uses TRBV4-3 with TRBJ2-7; D possibly corresponds to TRBD2 (5 bases). CDR3 coding DNA: TGCGCCAGCAGCCAAGGAGCGGTAAACTCCTACGAGCAGTACTTC. It encodes CASSQGAVNSYEQYF.